The clone carrying this T cell receptor (beta chain) came up a few times. Its antigen is unidentified. The sample belongs to a study of identical twins' blood T cells. Three pairs of healthy female monozygous twins were the donors. Germline V CDR1 and CDR2: SGHTA, FQGNSA. V was cut by 0 bases and J by 0 bases, with 10 bases left in between. This CDR3 has 16 residues. Findings and limits, study-wide: Top TCRbeta clonotypes were shared more with twin than unrelated donors.

Each TCR cDNA library carried sample-specific barcodes on both ends. As handled by the study authors: Each donor had about 100,000 to nearly 550,000 clonotypes. TCRdb recomputed calls from the 5' RACE reads with MiXCR, one row per CDR3 protein. These V and J calls rely on TCRdb rather than the paper's analysis. The data contain 350,000 to 450,000 distinct CDR3 sequences, approximately 30% of them singletons. The TCR comes from a woman aged 18-50 years in good health. The genes are TRBV7-2 and TRBJ2-3; D uncertain. The sample comprised PBMCs. CDR3 loop: CASSLAAAASTDTQYF. The DNA for the CDR3 is TGTGCCAGCAGCTTAGCGGCTGCCGCTAGCACAGATACGCAGTATTTT.